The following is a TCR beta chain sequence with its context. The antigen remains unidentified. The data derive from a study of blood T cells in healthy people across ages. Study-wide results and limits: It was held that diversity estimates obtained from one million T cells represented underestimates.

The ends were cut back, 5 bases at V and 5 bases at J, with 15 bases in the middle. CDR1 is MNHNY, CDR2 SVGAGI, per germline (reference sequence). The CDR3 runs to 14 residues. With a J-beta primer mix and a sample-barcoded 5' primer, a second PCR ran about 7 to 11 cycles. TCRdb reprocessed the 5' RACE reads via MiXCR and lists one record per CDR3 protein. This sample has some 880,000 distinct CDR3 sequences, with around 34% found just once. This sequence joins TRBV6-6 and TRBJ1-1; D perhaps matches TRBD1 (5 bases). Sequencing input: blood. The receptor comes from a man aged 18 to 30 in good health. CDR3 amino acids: CASSPRVEGTEAFF. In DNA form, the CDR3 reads TGTGCCAGCAGTCCCAGGGTGGAGGGAACTGAAGCTTTCTTT.